The present TCR beta chain was sequenced within a study of somatic mutations in cytotoxic T cells in rheumatoid arthritis. The healthy control blood donors were 55% female, with median age about 60 years (range roughly 20-75). The assay was immunoSEQ multiplex PCR, and TCRdb's table has in-frame clones only and misses some. The sample holds about 6,700 clones; around 74% are singletons and the top ten take about 40%. The CDR3 length is 17 residues. J was trimmed by 5 bases and V by 5 bases; bases with no gene match: 17. Germline V CDR1 and CDR2: GTSNPN, SVGIG (reference sequence). The chain couples TRBV30 to TRBJ2-2; 7 nucleotides agree with TRBD2. The specimen sequenced was CD8+ T cells sorted from blood. This TCR derives from a woman in her sixties in good health. The CDR3 nucleotides read TGTGCCTGGTCAACGGCCCGGCGGGAGATGAAGACCGGGGAGCTGTTTTTT. Encoded protein: CAWSTARREMKTGELFF.